This T cell receptor beta chain was identified in a study of OX40 agonist ivuxolimab in advanced cancers. There are 16 residues in the CDR3. The ends were cut back, 0 bases at V and 2 bases at J, with 12 bases in the middle. Germline lookup yields CDR1 LGHNA and CDR2 YNFKEQ. Autoimmune disease history or systemic immunosuppression barred patients. Libraries were prepared by immunoSEQ multiplex PCR; TCRdb keeps only in-frame clonotypes and omits some of them. The sample has roughly 120,000 clones; 80% to 90% are singletons. Whole-study results and caveats: Among T cells, CD8+ cells averaged more expanded clones than CD4+ cells.

On this clone itself: The antigen is not known.

The J gene is TRBJ2-3, the V gene TRBV4-2; the D gene is possibly TRBD2 (7 bases). The receptor comes from an adult with an advanced solid tumor such as melanoma, head and neck, liver or kidney cancer. The sequencing here drew on CD4+ or CD8+ T cells sorted from blood, taken in a trial of the OX40 agonist ivuxolimab. For the CDR3, the DNA is TGTGCCAGCAGCCAAGATATGCGGGGGCCCACAGATACGCAGTATTTT. This encodes CASSQDMRGPTDTQYF.